The 10 T cell receptor beta chains below come from one sample, sequenced in a study of T cells in Graves' hyperthyroidism and ophthalmopathy. It was RNA transcripts that yielded the amplified TCR beta CDR3 regions. RT-PCR in the first round (using the HTBI primer set) targeted the TCR CDR3. TCRdb reanalysed the multiplex PCR reads using MiXCR and keeps one entry per CDR3 protein. The sample yields roughly 580,000 distinct CDR3 sequences, about half seen once. Sequencing was done on a sample of peripheral blood or thyroid tissue (not recorded which). The receptors were sampled from a woman in her late teens or twenties with Graves' hyperthyroidism.

At least ten counts were recorded for this clonotype. The chain combines TRBV7-9 with TRBJ1-6; D is perhaps TRBD1 (5 bases). The CDR3 is 13 residues long. CDR1 SEHNR and CDR2 FQNEAQ come from the germline V gene (reference sequence). V was trimmed by 7 bases and J by 9 bases, leaving 13 bases between them. Written as DNA, the CDR3 is TGTGCCAGCACCTCGACAGAATCTTCACCCCTCCACTTT. Its protein product is CASTSTESSPLHF. The full variable domain, rest sourced from reference TRBV7-9 and TRBJ1-6, is DTGVSQNPRHKITKRGQNVTFRCDPISEHNRLYWYRQTLGQGPEFLTYFQNEAQLEKSRLLSDRFSAERPKGSFSTLEIQRTEQGDSAMYLCASTSTESSPLHFGNGTRLTVT.

The chain joins TRBV5-1 to TRBJ2-7; the D is unclear. V lost 4 bases, J lost 1 base, and 15 bases lay in between. The CDR3 contains 15 residues. Germline CDR1 reads SGHRS; CDR2 reads YFSETQ. DNA of the CDR3: TGCGCCAGCAGCCAAGTGCAACTATTTTCCTACGAGCAGTACTTC. This translates into CASSQVQLFSYEQYF.

The rearrangement uses TRBV25-1 and TRBJ1-6; 9 bases are a match to TRBD1. From germline, CDR1 is MGHDK and CDR2 SYGVNS. The CDR3 is 14 residues long. CDR3 sequence: CARDGTGTISPLHF. The CDR3 DNA reads as TGTGCTAGAGACGGGACAGGGACTATTTCACCCCTCCACTTT.

This clonotype was seen a handful of times. The chain uses TRBV9 and TRBJ1-1, with 7 bases lining up with TRBD1. Unmatched junction bases numbered 2, after V lost 9 bases and J lost 6 bases. The CDR3 runs 10 residues. Germline values: CDR1 SGDLS, CDR2 YYNGEE. The CDR3 bases are TGTGCCAAAGGGGGCTCTGAAGCTTTCTTT. This encodes CAKGGSEAFF. Full variable domain (remainder filled in from reference TRBV9 and TRBJ1-1): DSGVTQTPKHLITATGQRVTLRCSPRSGDLSVYWYQQSLDQGLQFLIQYYNGEERAKGNILERFSAQQFPDLHSELNLSSLELGDSALYFCAKGGSEAFFGQGTRLTVV.

The table lists this clonotype with many counts. The chain couples TRBV29-1 to TRBJ2-7; 7 nucleotides agree with TRBD1. With 8 bases clipped from V and 0 bases from J, the junction kept 4 bases outside the gene matches. CDR1 and CDR2 from the germline V gene are SQVTM and ANQGSEA. CDR3 length: 12 amino acids. As DNA, the CDR3 is TGCAGCCTCCGGGACAGCTCCTACGAGCAGTACTTC. This sequence encodes CSLRDSSYEQYF.

The chain carries TRBV10-3 and TRBJ2-7, with D possibly being TRBD1 (6 bases). Germline V gene data show CDR1 as ENHRY and CDR2 as SYGVKD. V lost 10 bases and J lost 1, with 20 bases in between. The CDR3 covers 15 residues. The CDR3 sequence: CASRRSGDTSYEQYF. In nucleotides, the CDR3 is TGTGCCAGCAGGCGCAGTGGGGACACTTCCTACGAGCAGTACTTC.

The chain joins TRBV29-1 to TRBJ2-7, with 10 bases that match TRBD2. The V and J ends lost 7 bases and 2 bases, in that order; junction bases with no gene match: 5. Germline V gene data show CDR1 as SQVTM and CDR2 as ANQGSEA. This CDR3 is built from 13 residues. CDR3 loop: CSDLAGDAYEQYF. CDR3 nucleotides: TGCAGCGACCTAGCGGGAGATGCCTACGAGCAGTACTTC.

The CDR3 DNA is TGTGCCAGCAGCCCCCGGACAAGGGGGGTGGGGAACACTGAAGCTTTCTTT. Translated: CASSPRTRGVGNTEAFF. The chain is built from TRBV7-2 and TRBJ1-1, with D possibly TRBD1 on 6 matching bases. CDR1 is SGHTA and CDR2 is FQGNSA in the germline V gene. The CDR3 extends over 17 amino acids. Trimming removed 5 bases from V and 1 base from J, with 20 bases in between.

Concerning this clonotype: Just one base apart from a much larger clone, this may be a read error. The genes are TRBV24-1 and TRBJ1-1, with 8 bases aligning to TRBD1. The CDR3 runs 14 residues. Germline values: CDR1 KGHDR, CDR2 SFDVKD. CDR3 nucleotide sequence: TGTGCCAGCAGTGACAACAGGGGGGACACTGAAGCTTTCTTT. This translates into CASSDNRGDTEAFF.

This clonotype was counted between two and nine times. This chain uses TRBV2 with TRBJ1-2; D possibly corresponds to TRBD1 (5 bases). Trimming pared 5 bases from V and 6 bases from J, leaving 16 bases between. Germline V gene data show CDR1 as SNHLY and CDR2 as FYNNEI. The CDR3 contains 14 residues. In nucleotides, the CDR3 is TGTGCCAGCAGTCTGCTGCTGCCAGGGAATGGCTACACCTTC. It translates to CASSLLLPGNGYTF.